The rows below give T cell receptor beta chains drawn from one sample of a study of early stage breast cancer tumors. The table came from immunoSEQ multiplex PCR; TCRdb's copy has only in-frame clones and leaves some out. This sample carries 25,000 to 30,000 clones, approximately 80% of them seen once, and the ten largest clones take approximately 12%. The sample taken for sequencing was blood. The receptors were gathered from a person between 60 and 70 years old with breast cancer. Both conserved end residues are part of each CDR3. A D gene is named only where the DNA matches it firmly. For some rows the clone size is stated as once, few or many, or as a class when expanded; others skip it.

V	size	J	D	CDR3	DNA
TRBV27	-	TRBJ2-7	TRBD2	CASSLVLAGAEQYF	TGTGCCAGCAGTTTGGTACTAGCGGGAGCCGAGCAGTACTTC
TRBV11-2	-	TRBJ2-7	TRBD1	CASSLRGDSGTGSSYEQYF	TGTGCCAGCAGCTTAAGGGGGGACTCCGGGACAGGGAGCTCCTACGAGCAGTACTTC
TRBV7-2	-	TRBJ2-7	-	CASSSPSAGYPYEQYF	TGTGCCAGCAGCTCGCCCTCCGCAGGCTATCCCTACGAGCAGTACTTC
TRBV5-6	-	TRBJ2-1	-	CASSLILDEQFF	TGTGCCAGCAGCTTGATACTGGATGAGCAGTTCTTC
TRBV6-5	-	TRBJ1-3	TRBD1	CASSDPGQGASTIYF	TGTGCCAGCAGCGACCCGGGACAGGGGGCCAGCACCATATATTTT
TRBV7-8	-	TRBJ1-3	-	CASSLQGGTGNTIYF	TGTGCCAGCAGCTTACAGGGAGGAACTGGAAACACCATATATTTT
TRBV18	-	TRBJ2-5	-	CASSPVDGFGGTQYF	TGTGCCAGCTCACCCGTTGACGGCTTCGGGGGGACCCAGTACTTC
TRBV13	-	TRBJ2-7	TRBD2	CASSPNPGLADEQYF	TGTGCCAGCAGCCCCAACCCGGGACTAGCAGACGAGCAGTACTTC
TRBV30	once	TRBJ1-3	-	CAWSVARNTIYF	TGTGCCTGGTCCGTGGCCCGAAACACCATATATTTT
TRBV5-1	-	TRBJ2-1	TRBD2	CASNPSGVYNEQFF	TGCGCCAGCAACCCTAGCGGGGTGTACAATGAGCAGTTCTTC
TRBV2	-	TRBJ1-2	-	CASSERGGGGYTF	TGTGCCAGCAGTGAAAGGGGAGGCGGTGGCTACACCTTC
TRBV5-6	-	TRBJ2-5	-	CASSLPPGETQYF	TGTGCCAGCAGCTTACCCCCAGGCGAGACCCAGTACTTC
TRBV27	-	TRBJ2-7	-	CASSFSGYEQYF	TGTGCCAGCAGTTTCTCGGGGTACGAGCAGTACTTC
TRBV25-1	once	TRBJ2-3	-	CASSQSGSTDTQYF	TGTGCCAGCAGTCAATCAGGGAGCACAGATACGCAGTATTTT
TRBV7-2	-	TRBJ2-1	TRBD2	CASSLTGTSTDEQFF	TGTGCCAGCAGCCTTACCGGGACTAGCACGGATGAGCAGTTCTTC
TRBV4-2	few	TRBJ2-1	-	CASSQDRDSTYNEQFF	TGTGCCAGCAGCCAAGATAGGGACTCTACCTACAATGAGCAGTTCTTC
TRBV6-1	-	TRBJ2-3	TRBD2	CASSGLAGGTDTQYF	TGTGCCAGCAGTGGGCTAGCGGGGGGCACAGATACGCAGTATTTT
TRBV5-1	few	TRBJ2-1	-	CASSELADEQFF	TGCGCCAGCAGCGAACTAGCCGATGAGCAGTTCTTC
TRBV5-1	-	TRBJ2-1	-	CASSLAAAVGDNEQFF	TGCGCCAGCAGCTTGGCGGCCGCGGTGGGAGACAATGAGCAGTTCTTC
TRBV28	-	TRBJ2-7	TRBD1	CASKGQGAVQYF	TGTGCCAGCAAAGGGCAGGGGGCTGTGCAGTACTTC
TRBV19	-	TRBJ1-5	-	CASSTVRREGNQPQHF	TGTGCCAGTAGTACGGTTCGTAGGGAGGGCAATCAGCCCCAGCATTTT
TRBV4-3	-	TRBJ2-7	TRBD1	CASSQDRDSLREQYF	TGCGCCAGCAGCCAAGATCGGGACAGCCTTCGGGAGCAGTACTTC
TRBV5-1	-	TRBJ2-7	TRBD1	CASSSGQGGFGEQYF	TGCGCCAGCAGCTCGGGACAGGGGGGGTTTGGCGAGCAGTACTTC
TRBV7-2	-	TRBJ2-7	TRBD1	CASSLWQGAGEQYF	TGTGCCAGCAGCTTATGGCAGGGGGCGGGTGAGCAGTACTTC
TRBV4-3	once	TRBJ2-1	TRBD2	CASSQGTSGLNEQFF	TGCGCCAGCAGCCAGGGGACTAGCGGACTAAATGAGCAGTTCTTC
TRBV6-1	-	TRBJ2-1	-	CASSVQRLSRGNEQFF	TGTGCCAGCAGTGTACAGCGCCTCTCCAGGGGCAATGAGCAGTTCTTC
TRBV7-2	-	TRBJ1-5	-	CASSRGGYQPQHF	TGTGCCAGCAGCCGCGGAGGTTATCAGCCCCAGCATTTT
TRBV9	-	TRBJ2-1	-	CASSVLDSPPNEQFF	TGTGCCAGCAGCGTTCTAGATAGTCCTCCAAATGAGCAGTTCTTC
TRBV11-2	-	TRBJ2-3	-	CASSFGNTDTQYF	TGTGCCAGCAGCTTCGGGAACACAGATACGCAGTATTTT
TRBV27	-	TRBJ2-7	TRBD2	CASSLPLAGAAYEQYF	TGTGCCAGCAGTCTACCCTTAGCGGGAGCCGCCTACGAGCAGTACTTC
TRBV7-2	-	TRBJ2-7	TRBD1	CASSFAGGHEQYF	TGTGCCAGCAGTTTCGCAGGGGGCCACGAGCAGTACTTC
TRBV28	-	TRBJ2-5	-	CASSLGTGSGETQYF	TGTGCCAGCAGTTTGGGTACGGGGAGCGGCGAGACCCAGTACTTC
TRBV28	-	TRBJ2-7	TRBD2	CASSLVSGSFPLEQYF	TGTGCCAGCAGTTTGGTTAGCGGGTCCTTTCCCCTCGAGCAGTACTTC
TRBV7-6	-	TRBJ2-3	TRBD2	CASSKAGGRTDTQYF	TGTGCCAGCAGCAAGGCGGGGGGGCGGACAGATACGCAGTATTTT
TRBV7-6	-	TRBJ1-5	-	CASSPSANNQPQHF	TGTGCCAGCAGCCCTAGCGCGAACAATCAGCCCCAGCATTTT
TRBV11-2	-	TRBJ1-1	-	CASSYDKNTEAFF	TGTGCCAGCAGCTACGACAAGAACACTGAAGCTTTCTTT
TRBV18	-	TRBJ1-1	-	CASSPLTGMNTEAFF	TGTGCCAGCTCACCATTGACCGGGATGAACACTGAAGCTTTCTTT
TRBV6-5	once	TRBJ2-5	-	CASSYFGQLETQYF	TGTGCCAGCAGTTACTTCGGACAACTAGAGACCCAGTACTTC
TRBV5-4	-	TRBJ2-7	TRBD1	CASSLPGTGAYEQYF	TGTGCCAGCAGCTTGCCCGGGACAGGGGCCTACGAGCAGTACTTC
TRBV9	-	TRBJ2-1	TRBD2	CASSVAPLAGGIDEQFF	TGTGCCAGCAGCGTAGCACCTCTAGCGGGAGGTATTGATGAGCAGTTCTTC
TRBV30	-	TRBJ2-7	TRBD2	CAWSSPAGQASGSHEQYF	TGTGCCTGGAGTTCGCCCGCGGGGCAGGCTAGCGGGTCCCACGAGCAGTACTTC
TRBV11-2	-	TRBJ2-1	TRBD2	CASSRLLAENEQFF	TGTGCCAGCAGCCGTCTCCTAGCGGAGAATGAGCAGTTCTTC
TRBV30	-	TRBJ1-5	TRBD1	CAWSLQGGDQPQHF	TGTGCCTGGAGTCTACAGGGGGGTGATCAGCCCCAGCATTTT
TRBV29-1	-	TRBJ1-1	TRBD1	CSAGTGNTEAFF	TGCAGCGCAGGGACAGGGAACACTGAAGCTTTCTTT
TRBV6-5	few	TRBJ1-4	-	CASSYRGGKLFF	TGTGCCAGCAGTTACAGGGGAGGTAAACTGTTTTTT
TRBV7-8	-	TRBJ2-7	TRBD1	CASSLYRGVSYEQYF	TGTGCCAGCAGCCTCTACAGGGGGGTCTCCTACGAGCAGTACTTC
TRBV29-1	-	TRBJ1-1	-	CSCIGGTEAFF	TGCAGCTGCATCGGAGGGACTGAAGCTTTCTTT
TRBV9	-	TRBJ1-2	-	CASSADRTFKTYGYTF	TGTGCCAGCAGCGCCGACCGGACATTCAAGACCTATGGCTACACCTTC
TRBV18	-	TRBJ2-7	-	CASSPGAELTYEQYF	TGTGCCAGCTCACCAGGAGCGGAGCTTACCTACGAGCAGTACTTC
TRBV4-3	few	TRBJ2-2	TRBD1	CASSQDPTDRARTGELFF	TGCGCCAGCAGCCAAGACCCCACTGACAGGGCTCGCACCGGGGAGCTGTTTTTT
TRBV5-6	-	TRBJ2-2	-	CASSLGPTSNTGELFF	TGTGCCAGCAGCTTGGGCCCAACATCGAACACCGGGGAGCTGTTTTTT
TRBV7-3	-	TRBJ1-2	TRBD1	CASSSTGGYGYTF	TGTGCCAGCAGCTCGACAGGGGGTTATGGCTACACCTTC
TRBV19	once	TRBJ1-1	TRBD1	CASSIYGTGRNTEAFF	TGTGCCAGTAGTATCTATGGGACAGGACGAAACACTGAAGCTTTCTTT
TRBV4-3	-	TRBJ1-4	TRBD1	CASSQGQGINEKLFF	TGCGCCAGCAGCCAGGGACAGGGCATCAATGAAAAACTGTTTTTT